A selection of T cell receptor beta chains follows, all from one sample in a study of human versus mouse CDR3 diversity and MHC coevolution. Data came from immunoSEQ multiplex PCR; TCRdb stores just in-frame clones and leaves some out. The sample consists of some 82,000 clones, around 95% of them appearing once. The sequenced sample consisted of naive CD4+ T cells from blood. These TCRs come from a person aged 25-75 years in good health. The CDR3 runs from the conserved cysteine through the conserved F or W. Fields, in order: CDR3 DNA, CDR3 protein, clone size, J gene, D gene, V gene. A D gene is named only where the DNA matches it firmly. Expanded clones get a size class; other rows say once, few or many, or leave the size out.

DNA: TGTGCCAGCTCAAGTGGGGCCCCTAGCACAGATACGCAGTATTTT; CDR3: CASSSGAPSTDTQYF; size: .; J: TRBJ2-3; D: .; V: TRBV18
DNA: TGTGCCTGGAGCAGGACTAGCGGAAATAGCATTAAAGAGACCCAGTACTTC; CDR3: CAWSRTSGNSIKETQYF; size: once; J: TRBJ2-5; D: TRBD2; V: TRBV30
DNA: TGTGCCAGCAGCTTAGACTCGTTGCCTGACAGTGGAAACACCATATATTTT; CDR3: CASSLDSLPDSGNTIYF; size: .; J: TRBJ1-3; D: .; V: TRBV7-6
DNA: TGTGCCAGCTCACTAAAGGCGGATCAGCCCCAGCATTTT; CDR3: CASSLKADQPQHF; size: .; J: TRBJ1-5; D: .; V: TRBV18
DNA: TGTGCCAGCAGCGGACGGGACACCGCCTACGAGCAGTACTTC; CDR3: CASSGRDTAYEQYF; size: .; J: TRBJ2-7; D: .; V: TRBV9
DNA: TGTGCCAGCAGCCATTTCGGGTTTGGGTCAGCGAACCAAGAGACCCAGTACTTC; CDR3: CASSHFGFGSANQETQYF; size: once; J: TRBJ2-5; D: .; V: TRBV7-3
DNA: TGTGCCAGCTCACCGACAGGGGCCTACGAGCAGTACTTC; CDR3: CASSPTGAYEQYF; size: few; J: TRBJ2-7; D: TRBD1; V: TRBV18
DNA: TGTGCCAGCAGTCCCCGGCCCTCAGGTCCCCAGCATTTT; CDR3: CASSPRPSGPQHF; size: .; J: TRBJ1-5; D: .; V: TRBV6-5
DNA: TGCGCCAGCAGCTTGGCCGTGGATAGCGGTTACTCCTACGAGCAGTACTTC; CDR3: CASSLAVDSGYSYEQYF; size: .; J: TRBJ2-7; D: .; V: TRBV5-1
DNA: TGTGCCAGCAGGACAGGGGGTAACTATGGCTACACCTTC; CDR3: CASRTGGNYGYTF; size: .; J: TRBJ1-2; D: TRBD1; V: TRBV6-5
DNA: TGTGCCAGCAGCTTTTTGGGGGGCACCGGGGAGCTGTTTTTT; CDR3: CASSFLGGTGELFF; size: .; J: TRBJ2-2; D: .; V: TRBV7-2
DNA: TGTGCCAGCAGCTTAGTTACGGGCTATGGCTACACCTTC; CDR3: CASSLVTGYGYTF; size: .; J: TRBJ1-2; D: .; V: TRBV7-2
DNA: TGTGCCAGCAGCAAGACGAGCGGGAGTTCTTCCTACAATGAGCAGTTCTTC; CDR3: CASSKTSGSSSYNEQFF; size: .; J: TRBJ2-1; D: TRBD2; V: TRBV7-2
DNA: TGTGCCAGCAGTGCCGGGACAGGGGACGGCTACACCTTC; CDR3: CASSAGTGDGYTF; size: once; J: TRBJ1-2; D: TRBD1; V: TRBV6-4
DNA: TGTGCCAGCAGCTTAACCGGGACTTTGTTTGGAGAGACCCAGTACTTC; CDR3: CASSLTGTLFGETQYF; size: once; J: TRBJ2-5; D: .; V: TRBV7-3
DNA: TGTGCCAGCAGCCCCGGACAGGGGGTGGCTTTCTTT; CDR3: CASSPGQGVAFF; size: .; J: TRBJ1-1; D: TRBD1; V: TRBV7-3
DNA: TGTGCCAGCAGTCCCTGGGGGGGGATCAATCAGCCCCAGCATTTT; CDR3: CASSPWGGINQPQHF; size: .; J: TRBJ1-5; D: .; V: TRBV27
DNA: TGTGCCAGCAGCCCAAGACCCCCGGGAACAAGGGAGTTCTTC; CDR3: CASSPRPPGTREFF; size: .; J: TRBJ2-1; D: .; V: TRBV7-2
DNA: TGCGCCAGCAGCTTGCTGGGACTAGGGCCCTACGAGCAGTACTTC; CDR3: CASSLLGLGPYEQYF; size: .; J: TRBJ2-7; D: TRBD2; V: TRBV5-1
DNA: TGCGCCAGCAGCTATCAAACCGGGACTAGCGGGATAAGGGAGCAGTTCTTC; CDR3: CASSYQTGTSGIREQFF; size: .; J: TRBJ2-1; D: TRBD2; V: TRBV5-1
DNA: TGTGCCAGCGGTCAGGGCTTTGGCTATGGCTACACCTTC; CDR3: CASGQGFGYGYTF; size: .; J: TRBJ1-2; D: .; V: TRBV6-6
DNA: TGTGCCAGCAGGGGTCTGACAGGGGCCTCTCCCTACGAGCAGTACTTC; CDR3: CASRGLTGASPYEQYF; size: .; J: TRBJ2-7; D: TRBD1; V: TRBV6-6
DNA: TGTGCCAGCTCAGTTGGGGGGGCCTACGAGCAGTACTTC; CDR3: CASSVGGAYEQYF; size: .; J: TRBJ2-7; D: TRBD2; V: TRBV18
DNA: TGTGCCAGCAGCATAGGACTAGCGGGAGTCAATGAGCAGTTCTTC; CDR3: CASSIGLAGVNEQFF; size: .; J: TRBJ2-1; D: TRBD2; V: TRBV7-7
DNA: TGCAGTGCTGAAGACAGGGGAGGTGTTTTCTTT; CDR3: CSAEDRGGVFF; size: .; J: TRBJ1-1; D: TRBD1; V: TRBV20-1
DNA: TGTGCCAGCAGCTTAGTCGAGACGGGACTAGTGAACTTC; CDR3: CASSLVETGLVNF; size: .; J: TRBJ2-7; D: TRBD2; V: TRBV11-2
DNA: TGTGCCAGCAGTGACCGTACTAGCGGGGGGACCCTGTGGCCAGATACGCAGTATTTT; CDR3: CASSDRTSGGTLWPDTQYF; size: .; J: TRBJ2-3; D: TRBD2; V: TRBV6-1
DNA: TGTGCCAGCAGCTATCAGGGGCGAACTGAAGCTTTCTTT; CDR3: CASSYQGRTEAFF; size: .; J: TRBJ1-1; D: .; V: TRBV7-3
DNA: TGTGCCAGTAGTATCGACAGGGCGAACACCGGGGAGCTGTTTTTT; CDR3: CASSIDRANTGELFF; size: .; J: TRBJ2-2; D: TRBD1; V: TRBV19
DNA: TGTGCCAGCAGCTTCGTCCTTAACACTGAAGCTTTCTTT; CDR3: CASSFVLNTEAFF; size: .; J: TRBJ1-1; D: .; V: TRBV7-9
DNA: TGTGCCAGCTCACCGGGACTAGCGGGAGGGCCGGCAGATACGCAGTATTTT; CDR3: CASSPGLAGGPADTQYF; size: .; J: TRBJ2-3; D: TRBD2; V: TRBV18
DNA: TGTGCCAGCAGTTTAGGAGCCTTCCGCTCCTACGAGCAGTACTTC; CDR3: CASSLGAFRSYEQYF; size: .; J: TRBJ2-7; D: .; V: TRBV28
DNA: TGTGCCAGCTCACCGCCCGGACTAGCGGGAGGGCCCTCGGTCATCGAGCAGTACTTC; CDR3: CASSPPGLAGGPSVIEQYF; size: .; J: TRBJ2-7; D: TRBD2; V: TRBV18
DNA: TGTGCCAGTGCTAGCGGCTTTAGCACAGATACGCAGTATTTT; CDR3: CASASGFSTDTQYF; size: .; J: TRBJ2-3; D: TRBD2; V: TRBV6-5
DNA: TGTGCCAGCAGCTTGGAGGGGGCGTCACGGTATGGCTACACCTTC; CDR3: CASSLEGASRYGYTF; size: .; J: TRBJ1-2; D: TRBD1; V: TRBV5-4
DNA: TGCGCCAGCAGCTCAGGGGGCTCCGGGGAGCTGTTTTTT; CDR3: CASSSGGSGELFF; size: .; J: TRBJ2-2; D: TRBD1; V: TRBV5-1
DNA: TGTGCCAGCAGCTCGCTAACGGCTAGCGGAAATCTTTACAATGAGCAGTTCTTC; CDR3: CASSSLTASGNLYNEQFF; size: .; J: TRBJ2-1; D: TRBD2; V: TRBV7-3
DNA: TGCGCCAGCAGCCAAGTTGGGGGACAGGTCGGTGGCTACACCTTC; CDR3: CASSQVGGQVGGYTF; size: .; J: TRBJ1-2; D: TRBD1; V: TRBV4-3
DNA: TGTGCCAGCAGCGCGGGACTTCAAGATACGCAGTATTTT; CDR3: CASSAGLQDTQYF; size: once; J: TRBJ2-3; D: .; V: TRBV9
DNA: TGCGCCAGCAGCTTGGAGGGGACAGGAAGAAATGAAAAACTGTTTTTT; CDR3: CASSLEGTGRNEKLFF; size: .; J: TRBJ1-4; D: TRBD1; V: TRBV5-1
DNA: TGTGCTAGTGCCCGAGCAGGGTCCGGATTCAATCAGCCCCAGCATTTT; CDR3: CASARAGSGFNQPQHF; size: .; J: TRBJ1-5; D: .; V: TRBV12-5
DNA: TGTGCCAGCAGCCTGGGACTAGCGGGAGGGCCCTCGCTCGAGCAGTACTTC; CDR3: CASSLGLAGGPSLEQYF; size: .; J: TRBJ2-7; D: TRBD2; V: TRBV9
DNA: TGTGCCAGCTCTCCTCAGGGGGCAGCGGTCAATCAGCCCCAGCATTTT; CDR3: CASSPQGAAVNQPQHF; size: once; J: TRBJ1-5; D: TRBD1; V: TRBV18
DNA: TGTGCCAGCAGCGGTGGGACAGGGAGTCAAGAGACCCAGTACTTC; CDR3: CASSGGTGSQETQYF; size: once; J: TRBJ2-5; D: TRBD1; V: TRBV7-3
DNA: TGTGCCAGTAAAGGGGACAGGACGAACACTGAAGCTTTCTTT; CDR3: CASKGDRTNTEAFF; size: .; J: TRBJ1-1; D: TRBD1; V: TRBV2
DNA: TGTGCCATCAGTGAGAATAGGGCAGGGCAGCCCCAGCATTTT; CDR3: CAISENRAGQPQHF; size: few; J: TRBJ1-5; D: .; V: TRBV10-3
DNA: TGTGCCAGCAGTTTCGCAGGGGTTGGAAACACCATATATTTT; CDR3: CASSFAGVGNTIYF; size: .; J: TRBJ1-3; D: .; V: TRBV27
DNA: TGTGCCAGCTCACCACCGGATCGACAGTCGACTAATGAAAAACTGTTTTTT; CDR3: CASSPPDRQSTNEKLFF; size: .; J: TRBJ1-4; D: .; V: TRBV18
DNA: TGTGCCTGGAGCAGGGGGTCGGGAGAAAAACTGTTTTTT; CDR3: CAWSRGSGEKLFF; size: .; J: TRBJ1-4; D: TRBD1; V: TRBV30
DNA: TGTGCCAGCAGCTACCCGAGACAGGGGGCGGCCGAGCAGTACTTC; CDR3: CASSYPRQGAAEQYF; size: .; J: TRBJ2-7; D: TRBD1; V: TRBV5-4
DNA: TGTGCCAGCAGCCAACCGAGACAGGGTAATTCACCCCTCCACTTT; CDR3: CASSQPRQGNSPLHF; size: once; J: TRBJ1-6; D: TRBD1; V: TRBV16
DNA: TGTGCCAGCAGCCCCTTCAATGAGCAGTTCTTC; CDR3: CASSPFNEQFF; size: .; J: TRBJ2-1; D: .; V: TRBV6-6
DNA: TGTGCCAGCAGGGGGACTAGCGGGGCCCACTACGAGCAGTACTTC; CDR3: CASRGTSGAHYEQYF; size: .; J: TRBJ2-7; D: TRBD2; V: TRBV6-5
DNA: TGTGCCAGCAGCTACCCGACAGGGGGCTACAATGAGCAGTTCTTC; CDR3: CASSYPTGGYNEQFF; size: .; J: TRBJ2-1; D: TRBD1; V: TRBV5-8
DNA: TGTGCCAGCAGTGGAGGGGACGCGGGGCTTGAGACCCAGTACTTC; CDR3: CASSGGDAGLETQYF; size: .; J: TRBJ2-5; D: .; V: TRBV6-1
DNA: TGCGCCAGCAGCCAAGAGTGGGGGCGGGGGGAAGCTTTCTTT; CDR3: CASSQEWGRGEAFF; size: .; J: TRBJ1-1; D: .; V: TRBV4-3
DNA: TGCGCCAGCAGCTTGGGACCCACCGGTCCGGGAAGGGAGACCCAGTACTTC; CDR3: CASSLGPTGPGRETQYF; size: .; J: TRBJ2-5; D: .; V: TRBV5-1
DNA: TGTGCCATCAGGCAAGGACAGGACGGGGAGCTGTTTTTT; CDR3: CAIRQGQDGELFF; size: .; J: TRBJ2-2; D: TRBD1; V: TRBV10-3
DNA: TGTGCCAGCTCACCACAACAGGGGGAGTACACTGAAGCTTTCTTT; CDR3: CASSPQQGEYTEAFF; size: .; J: TRBJ1-1; D: TRBD1; V: TRBV18